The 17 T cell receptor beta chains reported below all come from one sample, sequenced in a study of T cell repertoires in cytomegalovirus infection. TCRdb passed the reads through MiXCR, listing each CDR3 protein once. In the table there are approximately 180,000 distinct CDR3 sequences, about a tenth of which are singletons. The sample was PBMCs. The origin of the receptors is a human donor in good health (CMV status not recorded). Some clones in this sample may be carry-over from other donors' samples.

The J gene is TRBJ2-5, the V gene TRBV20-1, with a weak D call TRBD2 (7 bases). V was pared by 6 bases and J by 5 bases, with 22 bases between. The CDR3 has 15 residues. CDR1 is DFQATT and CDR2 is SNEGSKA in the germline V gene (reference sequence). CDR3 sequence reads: CSASTPGGPEETQYF. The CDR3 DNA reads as TGCAGTGCCTCAACGCCCGGGGGGCCGGAGGAGACCCAGTACTTC.

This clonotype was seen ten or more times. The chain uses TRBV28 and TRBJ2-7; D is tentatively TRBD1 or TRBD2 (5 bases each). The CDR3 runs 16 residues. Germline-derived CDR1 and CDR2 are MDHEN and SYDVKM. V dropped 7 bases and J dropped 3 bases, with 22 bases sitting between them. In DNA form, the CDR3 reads TGTGCCAGCATCCCCCAGGAGGCAGGGAAGCGCTACGAGCAGTACTTC. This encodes CASIPQEAGKRYEQYF.

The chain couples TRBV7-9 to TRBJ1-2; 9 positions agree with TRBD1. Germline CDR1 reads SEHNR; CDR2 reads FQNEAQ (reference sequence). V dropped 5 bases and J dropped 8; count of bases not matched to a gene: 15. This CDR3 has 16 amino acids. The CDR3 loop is CASSLDAGQGRSGYTF. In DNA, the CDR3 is TGTGCCAGCAGCCTAGACGCGGGACAGGGAAGGAGCGGCTACACCTTC.

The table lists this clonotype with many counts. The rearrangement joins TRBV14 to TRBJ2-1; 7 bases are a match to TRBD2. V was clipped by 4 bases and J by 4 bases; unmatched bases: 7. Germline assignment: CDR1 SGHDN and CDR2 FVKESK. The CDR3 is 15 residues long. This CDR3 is CASSLRDYTYNEQFF. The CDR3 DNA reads TGTGCCAGCAGCCTCCGGGACTACACTTACAATGAGCAGTTCTTC. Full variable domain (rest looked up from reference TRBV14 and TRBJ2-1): EAGVTQFPSHSVIEKGQTVTLRCDPISGHDNLYWYRRVMGKEIKFLLHFVKESKQDESGMPNNRFLAERTGGTYSTLKVQPAELEDSGVYFCASSLRDYTYNEQFFGPGTRLTVL.

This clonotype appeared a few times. The CDR3 loop reads CSARTSGRTDTQYF. The CDR3 DNA reads as TGCAGTGCACGGACTAGCGGACGCACAGATACGCAGTATTTT. The chain uses TRBV20-1 and TRBJ2-3; 10 nucleotides match TRBD2. Trimming removed 6 bases from V and 1 base from J; junction bases left unmatched: 4. The germline CDR1 and CDR2 sequences are DFQATT and SNEGSKA (reference sequence). This CDR3 has 14 amino acids.

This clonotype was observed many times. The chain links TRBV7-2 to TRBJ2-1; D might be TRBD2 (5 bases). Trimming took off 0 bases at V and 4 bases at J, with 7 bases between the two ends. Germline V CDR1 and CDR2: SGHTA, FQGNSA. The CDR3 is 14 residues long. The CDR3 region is CASSLAREYNEQFF. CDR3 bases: TGTGCCAGCAGCTTAGCGAGGGAGTACAATGAGCAGTTCTTC.

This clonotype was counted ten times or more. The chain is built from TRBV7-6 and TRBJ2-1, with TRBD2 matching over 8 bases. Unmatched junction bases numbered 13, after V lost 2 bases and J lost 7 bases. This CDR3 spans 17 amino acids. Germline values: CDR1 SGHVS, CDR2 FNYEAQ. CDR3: CASSLRGASGSGNEQFF. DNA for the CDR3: TGTGCCAGCAGCTTAAGGGGGGCTAGCGGGTCTGGGAATGAGCAGTTCTTC.

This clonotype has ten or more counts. Here the CDR3 reads CASSPRSSGSYEQYF. The CDR3 DNA sequence: TGTGCCAGCAGCCCCCGGTCTAGCGGCTCCTACGAGCAGTACTTC. The chain combines TRBV7-2 with TRBJ2-7, with 7 bases matching TRBD2. V dropped 5 bases and J dropped 0; count of bases not matched to a gene: 7. The length of the CDR3 is 15 residues. Per the germline V gene, CDR1 is SGHTA and CDR2 is FQGNSA. Based on the CDR3 plus reference TRBV7-2 and TRBJ2-7, the full variable domain is GAGVSQSPSNKVTEKGKDVELRCDPISGHTALYWYRQSLGQGLEFLIYFQGNSAPDKSGLPSDRFSAERTGGSVSTLTIQRTQQEDSAVYLCASSPRSSGSYEQYFGPGTRLTVT.

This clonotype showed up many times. CDR3 sequence: CASSFGIANQPQHF. In DNA form, the CDR3 reads TGTGCCAGCAGTTTTGGCATTGCGAATCAGCCCCAGCATTTT. The V and J genes are TRBV28 and TRBJ1-5; no reliable D call. Looked up from germline, CDR1 is MDHEN and CDR2 is SYDVKM. This CDR3 spans 14 amino acids. V was shortened by 3 bases and J by 4 bases, with 10 bases between the two germline ends.

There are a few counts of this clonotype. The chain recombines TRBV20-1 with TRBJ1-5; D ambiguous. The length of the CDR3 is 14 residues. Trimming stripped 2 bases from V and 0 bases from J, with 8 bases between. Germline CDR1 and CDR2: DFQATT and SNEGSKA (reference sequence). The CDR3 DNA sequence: TGCAGTGCTAGATTTCCCGGTAGCAATCAGCCCCAGCATTTT. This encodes CSARFPGSNQPQHF.

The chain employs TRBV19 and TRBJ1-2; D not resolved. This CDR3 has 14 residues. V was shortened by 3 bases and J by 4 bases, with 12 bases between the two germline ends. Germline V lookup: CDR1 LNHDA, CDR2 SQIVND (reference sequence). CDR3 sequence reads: CASSIPGIAYGYTF. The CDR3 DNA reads TGTGCCAGTAGTATCCCGGGTATCGCCTATGGCTACACCTTC.

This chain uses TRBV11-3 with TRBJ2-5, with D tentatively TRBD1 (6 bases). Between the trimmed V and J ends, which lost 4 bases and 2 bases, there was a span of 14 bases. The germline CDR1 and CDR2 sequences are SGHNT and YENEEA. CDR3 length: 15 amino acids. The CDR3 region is CASSSPTDRQETQYF. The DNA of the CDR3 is TGTGCCAGCAGCTCACCAACGGACAGACAAGAGACCCAGTACTTC.

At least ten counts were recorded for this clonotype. DNA for the CDR3: TGTGCCAGCAGTGGCCGAGACAGAGCCTACAATGAGCAGTTCTTC. It is translated as CASSGRDRAYNEQFF. The chain recombines TRBV2 with TRBJ2-1, with D possibly matching TRBD1 (5 bases). The CDR3 extends over 15 amino acids. V was shortened by 4 bases and J by 2 bases, with 12 bases between the two germline ends. From germline, CDR1 is SNHLY and CDR2 FYNNEI.

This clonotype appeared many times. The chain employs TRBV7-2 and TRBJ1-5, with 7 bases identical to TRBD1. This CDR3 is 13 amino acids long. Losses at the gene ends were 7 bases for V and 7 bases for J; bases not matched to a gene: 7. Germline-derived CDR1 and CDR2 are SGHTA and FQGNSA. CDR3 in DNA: TGTGCCAGCACCAGACAGGGCGAGCAGCCCCAGCATTTT. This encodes CASTRQGEQPQHF.

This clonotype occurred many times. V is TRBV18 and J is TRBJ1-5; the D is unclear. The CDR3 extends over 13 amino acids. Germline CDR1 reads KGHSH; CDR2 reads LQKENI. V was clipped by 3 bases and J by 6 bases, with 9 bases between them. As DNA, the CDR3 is TGTGCCAGCTCACCTGAAGACGCTCAGCCCCAGCATTTT. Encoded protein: CASSPEDAQPQHF.

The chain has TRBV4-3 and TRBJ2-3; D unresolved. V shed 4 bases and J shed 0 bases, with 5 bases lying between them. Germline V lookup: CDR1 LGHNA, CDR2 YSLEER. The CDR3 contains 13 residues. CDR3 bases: TGCGCCAGCAGCCGGTCAAGCACAGATACGCAGTATTTT. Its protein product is CASSRSSTDTQYF.

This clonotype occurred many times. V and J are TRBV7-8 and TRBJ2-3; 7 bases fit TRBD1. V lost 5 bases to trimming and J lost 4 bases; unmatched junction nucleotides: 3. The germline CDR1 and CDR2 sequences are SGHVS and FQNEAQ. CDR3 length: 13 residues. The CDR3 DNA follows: TGTGCCAGCAGCGTTACAGGGGCAGATACGCAGTATTTT. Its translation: CASSVTGADTQYF.